The rows below give T cell receptor beta chains drawn from one sample of a study of regulatory T cells in long-lasting Graves disease. In TCRdb, the multiplex PCR reads were re-called with MiXCR into one record per CDR3 protein. This table holds 500,000 to 700,000 distinct CDR3 sequences, less than 20% found once. The data also belong to a second study, concerning T cells in Graves' hyperthyroidism and ophthalmopathy.

The material sequenced was peripheral blood mononuclear cells (PBMCs), taken at new diagnosis, from a patient treated with antithyroid drugs. All receptors come from a woman aged 25 to 39 with Graves disease. Both conserved end residues are part of each CDR3. Each record gives: clone size, J gene, D gene, V gene, CDR3 DNA, CDR3 protein. D genes are given only for firm matches. Clone size is shown for a subset of rows, as once, few, many or a class of expanded clone.

few | TRBJ2-7 | - | TRBV18 | TGTGCCAGCTCACCCTCACCCATAGTTCTTGTCGACGAGCAGTACTTC | CASSPSPIVLVDEQYF
- | TRBJ2-3 | TRBD2 | TRBV5-4 | TGTGCCAGCAAGCGGGGGACGGCAGATACGCAGTATTTT | CASKRGTADTQYF
many | TRBJ2-1 | TRBD2 | TRBV12-3/TRBV12-4 | TGTGCCAGCAGACCGGGACTAGCGGGAGAGATGGGTGAGCAGTTCTTC | CASRPGLAGEMGEQFF
many | TRBJ2-7 | - | TRBV6-2/TRBV6-3 | TGTGCCAGCAGGGAGGGCCCCGGCGTGTACGAGCAGTACTTC | CASREGPGVYEQYF
many | TRBJ2-3 | TRBD2 | TRBV20-1 | TGCAGTGCTAGAGGCCCGGGACTAGCTCGTGATACGCAGTATTTT | CSARGPGLARDTQYF
many | TRBJ2-7 | TRBD1 | TRBV12-3/TRBV12-4 | TGTGCCAGCACCGGCAGCGGGACAGGGATTCCCTACGAGCAGTACTTC | CASTGSGTGIPYEQYF
many | TRBJ2-7 | - | TRBV13 | TGTGCCAGCAGCTTAGGCCGGAGCACAACCTACGAGCAGTACTTC | CASSLGRSTTYEQYF
- | TRBJ2-1 | TRBD2 | TRBV2 | TGTGCCAGCTCACCACCCCGGCGGGAGGGCCGATTAGGTTCCTACAATGAGCAGTTCTTC | CASSPPRREGRLGSYNEQFF
many | TRBJ1-5 | - | TRBV27 | TGTGCCAGCAGTCCGGCTGGTAGAAGCAATCAGCCCCAGCATTTT | CASSPAGRSNQPQHF
many | TRBJ1-2 | - | TRBV28 | TGTGCCAGCAGGGGGAACCTCTATGGCTACACCTTC | CASRGNLYGYTF
many | TRBJ1-1 | TRBD1 | TRBV20-1 | TGCAGTGCTAAACAGGGGAGTGTCAACACTGAAGCTTTCTTT | CSAKQGSVNTEAFF
few | TRBJ2-3 | - | TRBV6-1 | TGTGCCAGCAGTACGCGACCCACAGATACGCAGTATTTT | CASSTRPTDTQYF
- | TRBJ1-2 | - | TRBV28 | TGTGCCAGCGAGGAGGGGTCCAACTATGGCTACACCTTC | CASEEGSNYGYTF
many | TRBJ2-7 | TRBD2 | TRBV7-2 | TGTGCCAGCAGCTTAAGGGCGGGGGACTCCTACGAGCAGTACTTC | CASSLRAGDSYEQYF
many | TRBJ1-1 | TRBD1 | TRBV9 | TGTGCCAGCAGCGTGGCTACAGGGGACACTGAAGCTTTCTTT | CASSVATGDTEAFF
many | TRBJ2-7 | - | TRBV6-2/TRBV6-3 | TGTGCCAGTGGGATTCGAGGGTCCTACGAGCAGTACTTC | CASGIRGSYEQYF
few | TRBJ2-7 | - | TRBV30 | TGTGCCTGGAGTGTACATGAGAGGGTCTACGAGCAGTACTTC | CAWSVHERVYEQYF
- | TRBJ1-2 | - | TRBV7-9 | TGTGCCAGCAGCCCACCGGGGGTCCACTATGGCTACACCTTC | CASSPPGVHYGYTF
many | TRBJ2-5 | TRBD2 | TRBV7-2 | TGTGCCAGCAGCCTCGGGCTTTTGGCGGGAGGAGAGACCCAGTACTTC | CASSLGLLAGGETQYF
- | TRBJ1-6 | - | TRBV10-1 | TGTGCCAGCAGCCCGACAGGTTATAATTCACCCCTCCACTTT | CASSPTGYNSPLHF
- | TRBJ2-7 | - | TRBV12-3/TRBV12-4 | TGTGCCACCGGGAGCAGCGGGCCCTACGAGCAGTACTTC | CATGSSGPYEQYF
- | TRBJ2-1 | - | TRBV28 | TGTGCCAGCAGTTCCAGGGGATCAGATACGCAGTGTTTT | CASSSRGSDTQCF